The clone carrying this T cell receptor (beta chain) was detected a few times. This sample is drawn from a study of blood T cell repertoires in COVID-19. Study in general: Sites across the United States, Italy and Spain contributed samples from acute and convalescent COVID-19. Sources were T cells, B-cell-depleted T cells, or PBMCs; the material itself was cDNA or gDNA.

This CDR3 is 18 amino acids long. Losses at the gene ends were 0 bases for V and 0 bases for J; bases not matched to a gene: 7. Germline V gene data show CDR1 as MNHEY and CDR2 as SVGEGT. As processed by the authors: Nucleated cell counts were estimated from reference gene primer amplification. Generated by immunoSEQ multiplex PCR, the TCRdb table keeps only in-frame clones and is missing some. V and J calls and clone size are those listed in that table; D and trimming were worked out from the DNA. In the table there are 66,000 or so clones, over 75% of which are singletons. The J gene is TRBJ1-5, the V gene TRBV6-2 or TRBV6-3, with TRBD1 matching 8 bases. This sequence originates from a human donor in a cohort sampled during active COVID-19. The sample comprised peripheral blood. CDR3 nucleotide sequence: TGTGCCAGCAGTTACTCGTGGACAGGGAGTTATAGCAATCAGCCCCAGCATTTT. Amino acids: CASSYSWTGSYSNQPQHF.